This TCR beta chain was captured by sequencing in a study of regulatory T cells in long-lasting Graves disease. Study findings and constraints: Persistent Graves' patients showed a TCR diversity that was lower than that of newly diagnosed ones. In persistent patients, shared public clonotypes (under 3,000) outnumbered those in new patients (approximately 940). Accuracy might have suffered from few samples. Preferential use of TRBV28, TRBJ1-2 and TRBJ2-5 was seen in persistent disease.

The authors built TCR beta libraries using iRepertoire HTBI primers and Arm-PCR of CDR3 regions. TCRdb passed the multiplex PCR reads through MiXCR, listing each CDR3 protein once. The table records about 470,000 distinct CDR3 sequences, less than 25% of them present only once. Concerning this clonotype: The antigen remains undetermined.

Time point specified: persistent/refractory GD, antithyroid drugs over 5 years with positive TRAb. The TCR library was made from RNA that had been extracted from PBMCs in TRIzol. Germline V gives CDR1 GTSNPN, CDR2 SVGIG (reference sequence). The CDR3 runs to 16 residues. V lost 0 bases, J lost 1 base, and 15 bases lay in between. V and J are TRBV30 and TRBJ1-1; D uncertain. The sequence derives from a female donor with Graves disease. The source was peripheral blood mononuclear cells (PBMCs), collected when the disease was refractory, from a patient treated with antithyroid drugs. The CDR3 loop is CAWSVWGGPRNTEAFF. CDR3 sequence (DNA): TGTGCCTGGAGTGTATGGGGAGGTCCCAGGAACACTGAAGCTTTCTTT.